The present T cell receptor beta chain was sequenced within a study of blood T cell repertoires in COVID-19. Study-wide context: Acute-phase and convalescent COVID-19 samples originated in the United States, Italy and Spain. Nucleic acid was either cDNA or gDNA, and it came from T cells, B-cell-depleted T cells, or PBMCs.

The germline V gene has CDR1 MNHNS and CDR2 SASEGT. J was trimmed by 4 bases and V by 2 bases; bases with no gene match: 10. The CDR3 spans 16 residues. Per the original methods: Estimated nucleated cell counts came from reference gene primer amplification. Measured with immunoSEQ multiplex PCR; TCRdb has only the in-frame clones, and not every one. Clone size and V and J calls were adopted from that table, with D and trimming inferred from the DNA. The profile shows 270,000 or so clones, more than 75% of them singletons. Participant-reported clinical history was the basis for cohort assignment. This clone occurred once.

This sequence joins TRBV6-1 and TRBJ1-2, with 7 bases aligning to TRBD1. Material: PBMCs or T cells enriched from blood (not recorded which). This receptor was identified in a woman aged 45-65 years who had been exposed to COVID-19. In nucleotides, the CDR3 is TGTGCCAGCAGTGAAAGGTTTACAGGGGACTCCTATGGCTACACCTTC. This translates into CASSERFTGDSYGYTF.